This T cell receptor (beta chain) was sequenced for a study of CD8+CD57+ T cells in acquired aplastic anemia. Whole-study context: Isolated CD4+ and CD8+ cells, once sorted, yielded DNA averaging roughly 3 ug. Study results and limitations: Patients and controls turned out to have roughly 29 CD8+ CDR3 sequences in common.

The use of genomic DNA as template underpinned the TCR beta VDJ and CDR3 profiling. MiXCR, applied by TCRdb to the reads, yields one record per CDR3 protein. The table records 400,000 to 600,000 distinct CDR3 sequences, roughly 34% of them present only once. Regarding this clonotype: Its target is unknown.

The V gene lost 3 bases and the J gene lost 6 bases, with 15 bases spanning the gap. Germline CDR1 SGHTS, CDR2 YDEGEE. The CDR3 has 15 residues. In patients chosen for sequencing, flow cytometry had shown CD8+CD57+ cell expansion. Patients were therapy-naive when their blood was sampled. The sample comprised sorted CD4+, CD8+, or CD8+CD57+ T cells (not recorded which) from PBMCs. This chain connects TRBV5-8 to TRBJ2-2; D is possibly TRBD2 (5 bases). The receptor's source is a human donor with aplastic anemia. Written as DNA, the CDR3 is TGTGCCAGCAGCTCAGACGTGATGGAGGCCGGGGAGCTGTTTTTT. Translation gives CASSSDVMEAGELFF.